One sample yielded the 15 T cell receptor beta chains listed below, sequenced in a study of a mutant IDH1 vaccine in newly diagnosed glioma. These receptors lack a known antigen. Some clones are missing from TCRdb's copy, which holds only in-frame ones; the method was immunoSEQ multiplex PCR. The table lists tens of thousands of clones, roughly two thirds of them singletons. Described time point: week 11, during vaccination. Every vaccine dose comprised 300 ug of mutant IDH1 20-mer peptide plus topical imiquimod. Sequenced material: peripheral blood mononuclear cells (PBMCs), taken from a glioma patient whose treatment included an IDH1 peptide vaccine. The receptor set was obtained from a man younger than 30 with glioma. Some clones in this sample may be carry-over from other donors' samples.

The chain is built from TRBV7-9 and TRBJ1-1, with D unresolved. The ends were cut back, 5 bases at V and 0 bases at J, with 7 bases in the middle. The CDR3 has 13 residues. Germline V lookup: CDR1 SEHNR, CDR2 FQNEAQ (reference sequence). CDR3 in DNA: TGTGCCAGCAGCCCCTCAATGAACACTGAAGCTTTCTTT. As protein: CASSPSMNTEAFF.

This chain links TRBV6-4 with TRBJ2-1; maybe TRBD2 (6 bases). This CDR3 region has 13 residues. Trimming stripped 3 bases from V and 6 bases from J, with 9 bases between. Per germline, CDR1 MRHNA and CDR2 SNTAGT. CDR3 DNA: TGTGCCAGCAGTGAGGGACTTACCAATGAGCAGTTCTTC. Protein product: CASSEGLTNEQFF.

This chain joins TRBV27 and TRBJ2-7, with 9 bases lining up with TRBD1. There are 15 residues in the CDR3. Germline loops: CDR1 MNHEY, CDR2 SMNVEV (reference sequence). J gave up 6 bases and V 5 bases, and 11 bases lay outside the gene matches. CDR3 in DNA: TGTGCCAGCAGTCCAGCCTCCTCGGGACAGGGCGAGCAGTACTTC. Its protein is CASSPASSGQGEQYF.

This clone appeared once. This chain connects TRBV30 to TRBJ1-2; 7 bases agree with TRBD1. Germline V gives CDR1 GTSNPN, CDR2 SVGIG (reference sequence). The CDR3 runs to 19 residues. J was trimmed by 0 bases and V by 2 bases; bases with no gene match: 18. This CDR3 is CAWSPLPGQTSKSNYGYTF. The DNA for the CDR3 is TGTGCCTGGAGTCCATTACCGGGACAGACATCGAAATCTAACTATGGCTACACCTTC.

In its sample, this clone was seen a few times. V gene TRBV5-4 combines with J gene TRBJ1-1; 10 nucleotides line up with TRBD1. The germline gives CDR1 SGHNT, CDR2 YYREEE (reference sequence). V lost 2 bases to trimming and J lost 4 bases; unmatched junction nucleotides: 5. This CDR3 is 15 amino acids long. This CDR3 reads CASSLGQGGGTEAFF. The CDR3 nucleotides are TGTGCCAGCAGCTTAGGACAGGGGGGCGGCACTGAAGCTTTCTTT. The variable domain in full, completed from reference TRBV5-4 and TRBJ1-1, reads ETGVTQSPTHLIKTRGQQVTLRCSSQSGHNTVSWYQQALGQGPQFIFQYYREEENGRGNFPPRFSGLQFPNYSSELNVNALELDDSALYLCASSLGQGGGTEAFFGQGTRLTVV.

V gene TRBV7-9 combines with J gene TRBJ1-4; the match to TRBD1 covers 8 bases. The germline V gene encodes CDR1 SEHNR and CDR2 FQNEAQ (reference sequence). With 4 bases clipped from V and 7 bases from J, the junction kept 11 bases outside the gene matches. This CDR3 contains 16 residues. The chain's CDR3 is CASSSPSDRGGEKLFF. In nucleotides, the CDR3 is TGTGCCAGCAGCTCCCCCTCCGACAGGGGTGGTGAAAAACTGTTTTTT.

In its sample, this clone was seen a few times. The V call is TRBV19, the J call TRBJ1-3, with TRBD1 as a possible D gene (6 bases). Germline V gene sequence: CDR1 LNHDA, CDR2 SQIVND (reference sequence). V lost 5 bases to trimming and J lost 0 bases, with 17 bases between them. The CDR3 has 17 amino acids. The CDR3 nucleotides are TGTGCCAGTAGTGACACGGACAGATTTTCCTCTGGAAACACCATATATTTT. Protein sequence: CASSDTDRFSSGNTIYF.

The chain combines TRBV9 with TRBJ1-1, with 7 nucleotides matching TRBD1. This CDR3 spans 15 amino acids. V was clipped by 4 bases and J by 2 bases; unmatched bases: 8. Germline V CDR1 and CDR2: SGDLS, YYNGEE. The CDR3 DNA reads as TGTGCCAGCAGCCTCCGCCGGGACAGCAACACTGAAGCTTTCTTT. Its translation is CASSLRRDSNTEAFF. Combining the CDR3 with reference TRBV9 and TRBJ1-1 gives the whole variable domain DSGVTQTPKHLITATGQRVTLRCSPRSGDLSVYWYQQSLDQGLQFLIQYYNGEERAKGNILERFSAQQFPDLHSELNLSSLELGDSALYFCASSLRRDSNTEAFFGQGTRLTVV.

This clone was seen only a few times. The V and J genes are TRBV7-9 and TRBJ1-5; D is unresolved. Germline V lookup: CDR1 SEHNR, CDR2 FQNEAQ (reference sequence). Trimming left V 0 bases short and J 3 bases short, with 3 bases between. The CDR3 length is 13 residues. The CDR3 DNA reads TGTGCCAGCAGCTTAGCGATCAATCAGCCCCAGCATTTT. Amino acids: CASSLAINQPQHF. The whole variable domain, remainder taken from reference TRBV7-9 and TRBJ1-5, is DTGVSQNPRHKITKRGQNVTFRCDPISEHNRLYWYRQTLGQGPEFLTYFQNEAQLEKSRLLSDRFSAERPKGSFSTLEIQRTEQGDSAMYLCASSLAINQPQHFGDGTRLSIL.

The sample holds a few counts of this clone. The J gene is TRBJ2-7, the V gene TRBV19; 9 bases are shared with TRBD1. Unmatched junction bases numbered 6, after V lost 0 bases and J lost 3 bases. The CDR3 is 16 residues long. Germline values: CDR1 LNHDA, CDR2 SQIVND (reference sequence). The CDR3 spells CASSIDLTGGGYEQYF. The CDR3 nucleotides read TGTGCCAGTAGTATAGATCTCACAGGGGGCGGCTACGAGCAGTACTTC.

This CDR3 reads CAISWEGQVKETQYF. Here the CDR3 DNA reads TGTGCCATCAGTTGGGAGGGGCAGGTCAAAGAGACCCAGTACTTC. The genes are TRBV10-3 and TRBJ2-5; TRBD2 agrees at 7 bases. Germline CDR1 reads ENHRY; CDR2 reads SYGVKD. CDR3 length: 15 residues. The junction had 9 bases not matched to a gene; V was cut back by 5 bases and J by 3 bases.

The chain uses TRBV30 and TRBJ2-1, with TRBD2 matching over 13 bases. The CDR3 runs to 16 residues. CDR1 is GTSNPN and CDR2 is SVGIG in the germline V gene (reference sequence). Losses at the gene ends were 0 bases for V and 6 bases for J; bases not matched to a gene: 5. CDR3 region: CAWSVLAGGPGNEQFF. The CDR3 coding sequence is TGTGCCTGGAGTGTACTAGCGGGAGGGCCGGGCAATGAGCAGTTCTTC.

J is TRBJ1-4 and V is TRBV25-1, with a weak D call TRBD1 (6 bases). This CDR3 comprises 14 residues. The ends were cut back, 7 bases at V and 8 bases at J, with 17 bases in the middle. The germline V gene has CDR1 MGHDK and CDR2 SYGVNS. CDR3 bases: TGTGCCAGCACCCGGGGGACAACAGGCGAAAAACTGTTTTTT. Translated, it gives CASTRGTTGEKLFF.

The rearrangement joins TRBV7-9 to TRBJ2-4; 8 nucleotides align to TRBD2. Germline trimming cut 7 bases from V and 9 bases from J; bases unmatched to any gene: 11. This CDR3 contains 14 residues. Germline lookup yields CDR1 SEHNR and CDR2 FQNEAQ (reference sequence). The CDR3 DNA reads TGTGCCAGCACCCCAGGGCGCCGGGGGGGCATTCAGTACTTC. Its translation is CASTPGRRGGIQYF.

A few counts support this clone. The rearrangement joins TRBV4-3 to TRBJ1-2, with 9 bases lining up with TRBD1. V lost 0 bases to trimming and J lost 6 bases; unmatched junction nucleotides: 5. The CDR3 covers 15 residues. In germline, CDR1 is LGHNA, CDR2 YSLEER. CDR3 bases: TGCGCCAGCAGCCAAGAACCGGGACAGGGCCATGGCTACACCTTC. Protein sequence: CASSQEPGQGHGYTF.